The text below deals with one T cell receptor beta chain. The target antigen is unknown. This entry is derived from a study of OX40 agonist ivuxolimab in advanced cancers. The wider study: Averaging roughly 60 years in age, with a range of roughly 20 to 80, the cohort was about 85% male.

Produced via immunoSEQ multiplex PCR; TCRdb's table is partial and in-frame only. The sample carries 40,000 or so clones, 82% recorded once. Regarding the study as a whole: Clonal expansion was seen in CD4+ and CD8+ blood T cells by week 6 at 0.1 to 3.0 mg/kg. Partial responders at 0.1-3.0 mg/kg showed near-lowest clonal expansion. Average numbers of expanded clones were greater in CD8+ T cells than in CD4+.

This sequence was found in an adult with an advanced solid tumor such as melanoma, head and neck, liver or kidney cancer. This sample comprised CD4+ or CD8+ T cells sorted from blood, obtained in a trial of the OX40 agonist ivuxolimab.

The chain's CDR3 is CASSLGVGEPYVKQYF. The CDR3 coding sequence is TGTGCCAGCAGCTTAGGAGTTGGGGAGCCCTATGTGAAGCAGTACTTC. The genes are TRBV7-9 and TRBJ2-7, with D perhaps matching TRBD2 (5 bases). Per germline, CDR1 SEHNR and CDR2 FQNEAQ (reference sequence). The V end lost 1 base, the J end lost 8 bases, and 21 bases lay between the germline ends. The CDR3 extends over 16 amino acids.